This T cell receptor beta chain was observed in a study of blood T cell repertoires in COVID-19. Using immunoSEQ multiplex PCR, the repertoire was profiled, and TCRdb retains in-frame clones only, with some absent. In the table there are some 250,000 clones, 70% to 85% of which are singletons. The length of the CDR3 is 11 residues. The V and J ends lost 1 base and 11 bases respectively, with 11 bases between them. From germline, CDR1 is GTSNPN and CDR2 SVGIG (reference sequence). This chain connects TRBV30 to TRBJ1-2; D is unresolved. The sequence was obtained from a woman at least 80 years old with acute or convalescent COVID-19. The specimen sequenced was peripheral blood. The chain's CDR3 is CAWSEEMRYTF. The CDR3 coding sequence is TGTGCCTGGAGTGAAGAGATGAGATACACCTTC.